This T cell receptor beta chain was captured in a study of blood T cell repertoires in COVID-19. Study overall: Acute-phase and convalescent COVID-19 samples originated in the United States, Italy and Spain. From T cells, B-cell-depleted T cells, or PBMCs came the material, which was cDNA or gDNA.

V shed 5 bases, J shed 5 bases, and the junction held 6 bases outside the gene matches. CDR3 length equals 14 residues. CDR1 is LNHDA and CDR2 is SQIVND in the germline V gene (reference sequence). Original processing notes: Estimates of nucleated cell counts were drawn from the amplification of reference gene primers. Profiled with immunoSEQ multiplex PCR; TCRdb holds only in-frame clones, not every one. The DNA gave D and trimming, while V, J and clone size come from that table. The sample gives some 250,000 clones, 65% to 85% of which show up once; around 4.4% is in the top ten. The rearrangement uses TRBV19 and TRBJ2-5; TRBD1 matches at 9 bases. The TCR was taken from a man in his fifties with active or convalescent COVID-19. The sequenced sample was peripheral blood. As DNA, the CDR3 is TGTGCCAGTAGTGTACAGGGGGCATTGGAGACCCAGTACTTC. As protein: CASSVQGALETQYF.